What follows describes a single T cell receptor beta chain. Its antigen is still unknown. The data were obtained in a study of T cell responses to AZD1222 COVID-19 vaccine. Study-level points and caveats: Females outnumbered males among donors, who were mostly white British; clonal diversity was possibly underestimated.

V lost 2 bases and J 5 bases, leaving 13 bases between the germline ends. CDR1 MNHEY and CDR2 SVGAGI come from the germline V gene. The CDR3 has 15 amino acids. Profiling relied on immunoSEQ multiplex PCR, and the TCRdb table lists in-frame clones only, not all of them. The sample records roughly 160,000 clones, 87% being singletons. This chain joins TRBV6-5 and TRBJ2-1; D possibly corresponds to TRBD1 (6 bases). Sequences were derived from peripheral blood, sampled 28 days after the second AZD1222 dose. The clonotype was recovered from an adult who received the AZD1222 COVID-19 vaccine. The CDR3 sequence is CASSYSNRVNNEQFF. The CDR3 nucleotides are TGTGCCAGCAGTTACAGCAACAGGGTTAACAATGAGCAGTTCTTC.